This T cell receptor (beta chain) was profiled in a study of cytomegalovirus exposure and HLA in healthy donors. Trimming cost V 0 bases and J 2 bases, with 4 bases left between them. Germline V gene data show CDR1 as MNHNY and CDR2 as SVGAGI (reference sequence). The CDR3 totals 13 residues. PCR involved 60 Vbeta and 13 Jbeta primers. Using immunoSEQ multiplex PCR, the repertoire was profiled, and TCRdb retains in-frame clones only, with some absent. The data hold under 150,000 clones, with around four fifths observed a single time. Sequencing was carried out using PBMCs. The rearrangement links TRBV6-6 to TRBJ1-1; no reliable D call. This TCR was sampled from a male donor in good health and CMV-seronegative. The CDR3 sequence is CASSYSTNTEAFF. The CDR3 DNA follows: TGTGCCAGCAGTTACTCGACTAACACTGAAGCTTTCTTT.